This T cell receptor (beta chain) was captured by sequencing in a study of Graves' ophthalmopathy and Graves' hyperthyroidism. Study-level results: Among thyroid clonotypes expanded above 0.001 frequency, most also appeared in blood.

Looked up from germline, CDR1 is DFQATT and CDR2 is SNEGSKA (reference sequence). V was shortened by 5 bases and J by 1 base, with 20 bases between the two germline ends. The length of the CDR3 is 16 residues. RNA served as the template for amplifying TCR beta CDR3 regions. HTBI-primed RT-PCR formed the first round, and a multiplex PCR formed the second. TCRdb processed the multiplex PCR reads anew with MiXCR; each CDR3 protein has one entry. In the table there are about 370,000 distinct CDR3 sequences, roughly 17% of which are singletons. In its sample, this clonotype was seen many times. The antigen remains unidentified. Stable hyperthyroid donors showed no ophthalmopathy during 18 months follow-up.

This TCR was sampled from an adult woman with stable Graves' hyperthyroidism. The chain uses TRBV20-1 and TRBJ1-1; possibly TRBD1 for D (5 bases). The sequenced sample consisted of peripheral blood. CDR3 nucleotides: TGCAGTGCTCTGGACGTCGAACGGGGGGGGAACACTGAAGCTTTCTTT. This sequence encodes CSALDVERGGNTEAFF.